The 15 T cell receptor beta chains in this list originate from one sample, sequenced in a study of T cell repertoires in ileal Crohn's disease. Data came from immunoSEQ multiplex PCR; TCRdb stores just in-frame clones and leaves some out. The sample yields more than 50,000 clones, 85% to 90% seen once. The time point: neoterminal ileum biopsy at postoperative endoscopy, about 6 months after surgery. The sequenced sample consisted of ileal tissue. The receptors were gathered from an adult with Crohn's disease.

V gene TRBV7-2 combines with J gene TRBJ2-6; 8 bases align to TRBD1. Germline V CDR1 and CDR2: SGHTA, FQGNSA. V gave up 10 bases and J gave up 1 base; unmatched junction bases: 3. CDR3 size: 14 residues. The CDR3 DNA reads TGTGCCACTAGGGACAGGTCTGGGGCCAACGTCCTGACTTTC. It encodes CATRDRSGANVLTF.

The V gene is TRBV19, the J gene TRBJ1-5; maybe TRBD1 (5 bases). The CDR3 contains 16 residues. V gave up 5 bases and J gave up 4 bases, with 18 bases separating them. Germline lookup yields CDR1 LNHDA and CDR2 SQIVND (reference sequence). The CDR3 here is CASSVPSGLRNQPQHF. Written as DNA, the CDR3 is TGTGCCAGTAGTGTTCCGTCAGGGCTGAGGAATCAGCCCCAGCATTTT.

In its sample, this clone was seen once. The chain has TRBV7-8 and TRBJ2-3; tentatively, D is TRBD1 (5 bases). With 1 base removed from V and 1 base from J, the gap between germline ends came to 6 bases. The CDR3 loop spans 14 amino acids. Germline assignment: CDR1 SGHVS and CDR2 FQNEAQ. The CDR3 spells CASSLVGGTDTQYF. The CDR3 DNA is TGTGCCAGCAGCTTAGTAGGGGGCACAGATACGCAGTATTTT.

This rearrangement joins TRBV13 to TRBJ1-2; 9 positions agree with TRBD1. CDR1 and CDR2 from the germline V gene are PRHDT and FYEKMQ (reference sequence). Trimming took 4 bases from V and 3 from J; bases not matched to a gene: 6. The CDR3 is 15 residues long. CDR3 in amino acids: CASSSRDRVDYGYTF. In DNA, the CDR3 is TGTGCCAGCAGCTCGCGGGACAGGGTAGACTATGGCTACACCTTC.

This clone was observed a single time. The rearrangement links TRBV5-4 to TRBJ1-2, with 8 nucleotides matching TRBD1. Germline loops: CDR1 SGHNT, CDR2 YYREEE (reference sequence). This CDR3 contains 14 residues. V lost 6 bases and J lost 4; bases outside the gene matches: 8. The CDR3 DNA reads TGTGCCAGCAAGGAAACAGGGGGACGCTATGGCTACACCTTC. Its translation is CASKETGGRYGYTF.

CDR3: CASSVPPGSSYNEQFF. In DNA form, the CDR3 reads TGTGCCAGCAGCGTCCCCCCGGGGTCCTCCTACAATGAGCAGTTCTTC. V is TRBV9 and J is TRBJ2-1; D perhaps matches TRBD2 (5 bases). CDR3 length: 16 amino acids. The V gene's germline CDR1 is SGDLS and CDR2 YYNGEE. V was shortened by 2 bases and J by 0 bases, with 12 bases between the two germline ends.

This chain links TRBV11-3 with TRBJ2-1, with 12 bases that match TRBD2. Trimming took 4 bases from V and 6 from J; bases not matched to a gene: 4. Germline loops: CDR1 SGHNT, CDR2 YENEEA. The CDR3 has 15 residues. The CDR3 loop reads CASSSKGLAGNEQFF. DNA of the CDR3: TGTGCCAGCAGCTCCAAGGGACTAGCGGGCAATGAGCAGTTCTTC.

The rearrangement uses TRBV6-5 and TRBJ1-2; D unresolved. CDR1 and CDR2 (germline): MNHEY, SVGAGI. The CDR3 consists of 13 residues. Trimming took off 5 bases at V and 8 bases at J, with 15 bases between the two ends. The CDR3 loop is CASSPQSGRGYTF. In DNA, the CDR3 is TGTGCCAGCAGTCCACAGTCGGGGAGAGGCTACACCTTC.

This clone has a single count. The chain's CDR3 is CASMEVGGRNTGELFF. The CDR3 bases are TGTGCCAGCATGGAAGTGGGGGGACGGAACACCGGGGAGCTGTTTTTT. This rearrangement joins TRBV27 to TRBJ2-2; weak D call: TRBD2 (6 bases). This CDR3 contains 16 residues. V was pared by 7 bases and J by 1 base, with 16 bases between. The germline V gene encodes CDR1 MNHEY and CDR2 SMNVEV (reference sequence).

The chain is built from TRBV30 and TRBJ1-1; no clear D. Trimming left V 4 bases short and J 2 bases short, with 11 bases between. Per the germline V gene, CDR1 is GTSNPN and CDR2 is SVGIG (reference sequence). The CDR3 sequence is 13 residues long. As DNA, the CDR3 is TGTGCCTGGAATGGGAGGAGAAACACTGAAGCTTTCTTT. It codes for CAWNGRRNTEAFF.

V gene TRBV9 combines with J gene TRBJ2-2; TRBD2 is a possible D gene (6 bases). The CDR3 sequence is 14 residues long. Trimming stripped 8 bases from V and 3 bases from J, with 14 bases between. CDR1 is SGDLS and CDR2 is YYNGEE in the germline V gene. CDR3 DNA sequence: TGTGCCAGTTCACGGGAGCGGGACACCGGGGAGCTGTTTTTT. Translated, it gives CASSRERDTGELFF.

The rearrangement uses TRBV6-1 and TRBJ1-5, with 7 bases lining up with TRBD1. Germline trimming cut 1 base from V and 3 bases from J; bases unmatched to any gene: 3. Germline assignment: CDR1 MNHNS and CDR2 SASEGT. This CDR3 spans 15 amino acids. CDR3 nucleotide sequence: TGTGCCAGCAGTGAAGGTGGGACAGTCAATCAGCCCCAGCATTTT. Translation gives CASSEGGTVNQPQHF.

This chain joins TRBV29-1 and TRBJ2-1; possibly TRBD2 for D (6 bases). There are 12 residues in the CDR3. Looked up from germline, CDR1 is SQVTM and CDR2 is ANQGSEA. V dropped 7 bases and J dropped 5 bases, with 12 bases sitting between them. The CDR3 spells CSGLVGHNEQFF. CDR3 nucleotide sequence: TGCAGCGGACTAGTTGGGCACAATGAGCAGTTCTTC.

The chain uses TRBV28 and TRBJ1-4; D call uncertain. This CDR3 contains 14 residues. CDR1 is MDHEN and CDR2 is SYDVKM in the germline V gene. Trimming removed 6 bases at V and 1 base at J, with 9 bases between. CDR3 protein: CASSGTGTNEKLFF. The CDR3 nucleotides read TGTGCCAGCAGCGGAACGGGAACTAATGAAAAACTGTTTTTT.

This rearrangement joins TRBV9 to TRBJ2-7, with D possibly being TRBD2 (6 bases). The CDR3 is 13 amino acids. The V gene's germline CDR1 is SGDLS and CDR2 YYNGEE. The V end was cut by 3 bases, the J end by 7 bases, with 14 bases between. As DNA, the CDR3 is TGTGCCAGCAGCGCCGCACCGGGGAGGGAGCAGTACGTC. Translating it yields CASSAAPGREQYV.